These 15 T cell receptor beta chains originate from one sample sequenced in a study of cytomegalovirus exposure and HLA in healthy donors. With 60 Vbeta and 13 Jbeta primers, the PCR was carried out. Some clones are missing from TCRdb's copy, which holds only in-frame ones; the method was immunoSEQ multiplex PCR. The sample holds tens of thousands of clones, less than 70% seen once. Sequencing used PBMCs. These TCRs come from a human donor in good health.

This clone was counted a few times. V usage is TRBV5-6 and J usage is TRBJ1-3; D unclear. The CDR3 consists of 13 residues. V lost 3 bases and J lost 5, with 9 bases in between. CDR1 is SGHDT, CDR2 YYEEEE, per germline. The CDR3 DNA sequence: TGTGCCAGCAGCTCGAGACTACGAAACACCATATATTTT. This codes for CASSSRLRNTIYF.

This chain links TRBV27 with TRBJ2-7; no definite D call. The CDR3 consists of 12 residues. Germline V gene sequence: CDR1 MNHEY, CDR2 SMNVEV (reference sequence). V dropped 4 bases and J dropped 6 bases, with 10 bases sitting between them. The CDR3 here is CASSSSLVEQYF. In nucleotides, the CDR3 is TGTGCCAGCAGTTCGAGTCTGGTCGAGCAGTACTTC.

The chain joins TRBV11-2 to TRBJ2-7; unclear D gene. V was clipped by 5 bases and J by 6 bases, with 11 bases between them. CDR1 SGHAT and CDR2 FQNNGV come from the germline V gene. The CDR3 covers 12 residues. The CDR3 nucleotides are TGTGCCAGCAGCCACCGTACGGGCGAGCAGTACTTC. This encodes CASSHRTGEQYF.

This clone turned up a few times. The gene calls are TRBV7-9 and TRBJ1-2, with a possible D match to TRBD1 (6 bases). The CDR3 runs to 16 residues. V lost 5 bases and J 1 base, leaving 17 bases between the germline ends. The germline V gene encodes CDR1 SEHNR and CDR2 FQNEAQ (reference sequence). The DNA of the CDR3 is TGTGCCAGCAGCCCAGCCGGGACCAGGGGTAACTATGGCTACACCTTC. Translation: CASSPAGTRGNYGYTF.

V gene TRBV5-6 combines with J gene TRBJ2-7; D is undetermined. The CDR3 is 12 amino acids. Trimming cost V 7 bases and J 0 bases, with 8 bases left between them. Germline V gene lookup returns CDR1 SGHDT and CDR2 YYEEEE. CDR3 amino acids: CASQRSSYEQYF. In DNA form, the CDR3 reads TGTGCCAGCCAGAGGAGCTCCTACGAGCAGTACTTC.

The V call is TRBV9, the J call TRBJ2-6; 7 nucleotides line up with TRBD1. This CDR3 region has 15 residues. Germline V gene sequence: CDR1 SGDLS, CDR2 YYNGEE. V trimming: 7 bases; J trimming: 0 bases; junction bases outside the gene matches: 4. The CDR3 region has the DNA TGTGCCAGCGGGGGACAGAACTCTGGGGCCAACGTCCTGACTTTC. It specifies CASGGQNSGANVLTF.

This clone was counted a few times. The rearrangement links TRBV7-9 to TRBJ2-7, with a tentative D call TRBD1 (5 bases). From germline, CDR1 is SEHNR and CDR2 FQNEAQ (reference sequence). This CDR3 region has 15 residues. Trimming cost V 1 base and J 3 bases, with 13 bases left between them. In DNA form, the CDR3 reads TGTGCCAGCAGCTTAGAGACAGTATTTAACTACGAGCAGTACTTC. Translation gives CASSLETVFNYEQYF.

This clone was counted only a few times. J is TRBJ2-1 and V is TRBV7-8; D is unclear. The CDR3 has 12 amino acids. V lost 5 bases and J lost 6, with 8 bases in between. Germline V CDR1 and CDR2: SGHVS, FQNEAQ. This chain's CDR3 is CASSQTFNEQFF. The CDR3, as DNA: TGTGCCAGCAGCCAAACATTCAATGAGCAGTTCTTC.

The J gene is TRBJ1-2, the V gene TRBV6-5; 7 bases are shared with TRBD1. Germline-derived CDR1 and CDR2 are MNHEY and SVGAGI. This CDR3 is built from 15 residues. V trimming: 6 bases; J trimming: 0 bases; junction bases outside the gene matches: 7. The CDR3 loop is CASRSHGTANYGYTF. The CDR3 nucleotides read TGTGCCAGCAGATCACACGGGACAGCTAACTATGGCTACACCTTC.

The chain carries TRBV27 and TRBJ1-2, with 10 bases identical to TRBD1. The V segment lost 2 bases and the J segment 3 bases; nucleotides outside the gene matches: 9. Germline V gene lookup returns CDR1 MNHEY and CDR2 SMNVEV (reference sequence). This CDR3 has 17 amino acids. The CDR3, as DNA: TGTGCCAGCAGTTTAAGGACAGGGGGTCGGTTCGACTATGGCTACACCTTC. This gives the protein CASSLRTGGRFDYGYTF.

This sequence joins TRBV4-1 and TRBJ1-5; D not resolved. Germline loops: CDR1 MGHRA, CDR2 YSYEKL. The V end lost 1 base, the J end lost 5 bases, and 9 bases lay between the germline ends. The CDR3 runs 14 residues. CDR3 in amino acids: CASSQVGGDQPQHF. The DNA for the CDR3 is TGCGCCAGCAGCCAAGTGGGCGGGGATCAGCCCCAGCATTTT.

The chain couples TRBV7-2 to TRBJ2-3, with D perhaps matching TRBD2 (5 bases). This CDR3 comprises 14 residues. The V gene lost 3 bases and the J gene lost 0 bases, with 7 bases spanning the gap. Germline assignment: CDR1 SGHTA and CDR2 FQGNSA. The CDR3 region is CASSFRTSTDTQYF. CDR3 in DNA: TGTGCCAGCAGCTTTCGGACTAGCACAGATACGCAGTATTTT.

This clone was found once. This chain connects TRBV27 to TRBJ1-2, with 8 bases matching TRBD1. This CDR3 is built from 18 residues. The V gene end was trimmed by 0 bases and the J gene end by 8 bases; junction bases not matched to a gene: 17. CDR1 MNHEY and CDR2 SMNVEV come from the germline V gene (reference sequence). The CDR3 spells CASSLSGLGTGPLYGYTF. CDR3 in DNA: TGTGCCAGCAGTTTATCGGGTTTGGGGACAGGTCCATTGTACGGCTACACCTTC.

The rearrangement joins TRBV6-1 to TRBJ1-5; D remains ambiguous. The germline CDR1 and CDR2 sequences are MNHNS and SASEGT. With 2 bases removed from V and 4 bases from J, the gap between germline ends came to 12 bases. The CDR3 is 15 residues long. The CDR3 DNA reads TGTGCCAGCAGTGAAACGGGCGGGCATAATCAGCCCCAGCATTTT. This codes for CASSETGGHNQPQHF.

CDR3 DNA sequence: TGTGCCAGCAGCGAGAGACGGAGAAACACTGAAGCTTTCTTT. Protein sequence: CASSERRRNTEAFF. The rearrangement joins TRBV6-5 to TRBJ1-1; D unresolved. Germline CDR1 MNHEY, CDR2 SVGAGI. The CDR3 covers 14 residues. V lost 6 bases to trimming and J lost 2 bases, with 13 bases between them.